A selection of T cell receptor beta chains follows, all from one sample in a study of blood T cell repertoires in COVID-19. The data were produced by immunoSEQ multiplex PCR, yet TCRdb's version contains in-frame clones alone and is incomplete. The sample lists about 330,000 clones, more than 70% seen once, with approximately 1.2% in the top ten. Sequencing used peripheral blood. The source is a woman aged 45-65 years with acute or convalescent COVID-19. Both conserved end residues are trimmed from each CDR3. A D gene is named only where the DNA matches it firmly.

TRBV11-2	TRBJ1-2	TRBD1	ASSLTGGDGYT
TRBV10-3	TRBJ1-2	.	AIREQIYT
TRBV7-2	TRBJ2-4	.	ASSLATGTKNIQY
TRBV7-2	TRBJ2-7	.	ASSNLGGLNYEQY
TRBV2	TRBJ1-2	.	ASSVARELSKGYT
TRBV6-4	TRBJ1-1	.	ASSVNTGGTEAF
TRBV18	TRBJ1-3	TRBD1	ASSRGTGGSGNTIY
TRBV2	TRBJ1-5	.	ASSEAAGGIGNQPQH
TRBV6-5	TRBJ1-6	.	ASRSGYDNSPLH
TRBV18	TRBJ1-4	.	ASSPAPQGGDEKLF
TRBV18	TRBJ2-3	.	ASSPTRNPGDTQY
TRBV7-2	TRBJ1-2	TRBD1	ASSSGSLTGDYGYT
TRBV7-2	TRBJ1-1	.	ASSSGRANEAF
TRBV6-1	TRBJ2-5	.	ASSDRWRKETQY
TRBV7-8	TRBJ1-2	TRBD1	ASSLLDRGLTNYGYT
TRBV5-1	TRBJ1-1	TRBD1	ASSSGQGATEAF
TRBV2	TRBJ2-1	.	ANGGNEQF
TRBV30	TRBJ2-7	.	AWSVLYEQY
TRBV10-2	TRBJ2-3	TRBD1	ASRPTGTADTQY
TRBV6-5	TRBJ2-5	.	ASSGEEETQY
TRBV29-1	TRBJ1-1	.	SVLPTGNTEAF
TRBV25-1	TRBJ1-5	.	ASPRDSNQPQH
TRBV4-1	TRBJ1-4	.	ASSPTTGNNEKLF
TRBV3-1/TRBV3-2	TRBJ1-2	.	ASSHSAGYT
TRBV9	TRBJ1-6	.	ASSVGVNSPLH
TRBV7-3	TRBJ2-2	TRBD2	ASSLTGGTTNTGELF
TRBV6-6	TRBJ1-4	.	ASTAHGSPGKLF
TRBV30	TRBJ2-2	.	AWSDPSRGAGTGELF
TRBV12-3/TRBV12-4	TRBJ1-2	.	ASSLAGGYT
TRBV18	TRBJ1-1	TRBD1	ASSPSDRGRNTEAF
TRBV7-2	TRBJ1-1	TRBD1	ASSPQGDGTEAF
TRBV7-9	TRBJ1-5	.	ASSLAAGGSNQPQH
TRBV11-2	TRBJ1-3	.	ASSLLRGTGNTIY
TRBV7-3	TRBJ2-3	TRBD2	ASRRGLAGETDTQY
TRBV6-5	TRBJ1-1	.	ASIIQQGIAEAF
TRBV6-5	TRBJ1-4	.	ASSYGANEKLF
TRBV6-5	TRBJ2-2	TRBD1	ASGDRRQGGELF
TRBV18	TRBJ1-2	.	ASSPNFRSSNYGYT
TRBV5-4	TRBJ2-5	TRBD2	ASSRDGLEGETQY
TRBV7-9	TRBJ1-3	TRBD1	ASSPYGQGAINTIY
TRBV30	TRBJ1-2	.	AWSVTESYGYT
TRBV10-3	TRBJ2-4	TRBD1	ATWTGENIQY
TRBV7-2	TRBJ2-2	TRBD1	ASSSGPGTGGGGELF